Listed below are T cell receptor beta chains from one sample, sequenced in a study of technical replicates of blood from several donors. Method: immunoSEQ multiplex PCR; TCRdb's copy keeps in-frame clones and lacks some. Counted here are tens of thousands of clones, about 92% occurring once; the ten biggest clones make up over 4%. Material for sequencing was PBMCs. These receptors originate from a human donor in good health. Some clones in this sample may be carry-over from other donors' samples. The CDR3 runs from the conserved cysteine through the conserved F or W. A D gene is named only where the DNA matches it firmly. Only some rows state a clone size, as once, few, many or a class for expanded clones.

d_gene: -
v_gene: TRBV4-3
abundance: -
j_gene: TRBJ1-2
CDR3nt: TGCGCCAGCAGCCAAGATGTGCGGCAGAACTATGGCTACACCTTC
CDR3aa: CASSQDVRQNYGYTF

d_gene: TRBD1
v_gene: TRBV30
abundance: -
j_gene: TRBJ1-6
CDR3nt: TGTGCCTGGAGTGTCTTACAGGGGGGTTCACCCCTCCACTTT
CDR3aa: CAWSVLQGGSPLHF

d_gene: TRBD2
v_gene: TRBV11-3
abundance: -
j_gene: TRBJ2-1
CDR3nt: TGTGCCAGCAGCTCGGGACTAGCGGAGAGCAATGAGCAGTTCTTC
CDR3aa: CASSSGLAESNEQFF

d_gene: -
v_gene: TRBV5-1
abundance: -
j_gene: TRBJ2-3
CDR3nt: TGCGCCAGCGGAAGGGGGGGGGTCACAGATACGCAGTATTTT
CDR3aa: CASGRGGVTDTQYF

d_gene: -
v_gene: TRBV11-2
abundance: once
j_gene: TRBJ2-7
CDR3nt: TGTGCCAGCAGCTTAGGACAGTCTACCTACGAGCAGTACTTC
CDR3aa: CASSLGQSTYEQYF

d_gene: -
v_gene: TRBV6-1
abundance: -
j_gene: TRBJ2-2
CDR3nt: TGTGCCAGCACACGGGGCGGGGAGAACACCGGGGAGCTGTTTTTT
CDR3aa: CASTRGGENTGELFF

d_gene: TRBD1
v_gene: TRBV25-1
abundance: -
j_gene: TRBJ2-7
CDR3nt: TGTGCCAGCAGTGCCGATGAGGACAGGGCCCACGAGCAGTACTTC
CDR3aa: CASSADEDRAHEQYF

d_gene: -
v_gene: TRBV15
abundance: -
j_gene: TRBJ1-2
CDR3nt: TGTGCCACCAGCGCAGGAAGGGGGAATAATGGCTACACCTTC
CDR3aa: CATSAGRGNNGYTF

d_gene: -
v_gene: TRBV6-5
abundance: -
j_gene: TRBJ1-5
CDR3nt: TGTGCCAGCAGTCCCCGACAGTCCTATCAGCCCCAGCATTTT
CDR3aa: CASSPRQSYQPQHF

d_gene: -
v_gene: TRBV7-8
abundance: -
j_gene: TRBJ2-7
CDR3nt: TGTGCCAGCCGCCGGACAGTCACGGACGAGCAGTACTTC
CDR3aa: CASRRTVTDEQYF

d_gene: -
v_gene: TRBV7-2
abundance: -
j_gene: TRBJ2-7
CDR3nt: TGTGCCAGCAGCCCCGACTACCGCTCCTACGAGCAGTACTTC
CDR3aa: CASSPDYRSYEQYF

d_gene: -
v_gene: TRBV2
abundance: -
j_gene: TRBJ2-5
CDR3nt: TGTGCCAGCAGTGTCGGACTGACCCAGACCCAGTACTTC
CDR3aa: CASSVGLTQTQYF

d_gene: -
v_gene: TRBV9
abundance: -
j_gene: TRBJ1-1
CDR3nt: TGTGCCAGCAGCCCCCCGGATGCCGGAGGGACTGAAGCTTTCTTT
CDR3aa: CASSPPDAGGTEAFF

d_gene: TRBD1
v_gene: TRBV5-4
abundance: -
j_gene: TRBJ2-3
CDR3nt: TGTGCCAGCAGGGGACAGGGCACAGATACGCAGTATTTT
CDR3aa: CASRGQGTDTQYF

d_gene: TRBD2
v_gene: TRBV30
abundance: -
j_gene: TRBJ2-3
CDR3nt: TGTGCCTGGAGTGTGGGCAGCGGGAGTGGTGCAGATACGCAGTATTTT
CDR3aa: CAWSVGSGSGADTQYF

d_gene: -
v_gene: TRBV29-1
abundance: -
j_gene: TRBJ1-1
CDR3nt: TGCAGCGTTGGGCGACAGAATGAAGCTTTCTTT
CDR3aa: CSVGRQNEAFF

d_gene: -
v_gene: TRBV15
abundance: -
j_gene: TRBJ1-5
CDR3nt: TGTGCCACCAGCAGAGCTGGGGCAGGGAACAATCAGCCCCAGCATTTT
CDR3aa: CATSRAGAGNNQPQHF

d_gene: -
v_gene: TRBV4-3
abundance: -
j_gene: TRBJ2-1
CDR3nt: TGCGCCAGCAGCCAAATCGGCCGGGGGGCTGAGCAGTTCTTC
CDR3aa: CASSQIGRGAEQFF

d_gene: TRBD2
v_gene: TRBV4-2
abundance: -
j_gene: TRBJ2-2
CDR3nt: TGTGCCAGCAGCCAAGGGCTAGCGGCAGTGGAGCTGTTTTTT
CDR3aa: CASSQGLAAVELFF

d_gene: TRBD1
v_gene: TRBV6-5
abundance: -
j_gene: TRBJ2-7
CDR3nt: TGTGCCAGCAGAGAGGGGACAGGGAAGTACGAGCAGTACTTC
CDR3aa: CASREGTGKYEQYF

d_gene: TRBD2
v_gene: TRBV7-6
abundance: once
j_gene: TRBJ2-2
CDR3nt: TGTGCCAGCAGCCCTCCGGGACTAGCGGCAAAGGGGGACACCGGGGAGCTGTTTTTT
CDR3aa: CASSPPGLAAKGDTGELFF

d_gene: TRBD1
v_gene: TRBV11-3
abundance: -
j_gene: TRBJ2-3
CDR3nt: TGTGCCAGCAGCTTAGGTGACAGGGGGCGCGCAGATACGCAGTATTTT
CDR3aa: CASSLGDRGRADTQYF

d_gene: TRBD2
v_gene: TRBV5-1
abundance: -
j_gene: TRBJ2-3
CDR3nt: TGCGCCAGCAGCTTGGCCTGGGGGGGTAGCACAGATACGCAGTATTTT
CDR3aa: CASSLAWGGSTDTQYF

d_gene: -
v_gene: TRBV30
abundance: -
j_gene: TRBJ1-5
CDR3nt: TGTGCCTGGAGTGTTGGACAAGGAGGCAATCAGCCCCAGCATTTT
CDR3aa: CAWSVGQGGNQPQHF

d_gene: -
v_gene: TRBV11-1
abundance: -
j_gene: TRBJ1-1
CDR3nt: TGTGCCAGCAGCTTAGACCGGGGGGAGAACACTGAAGCTTTCTTT
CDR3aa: CASSLDRGENTEAFF